The T cell receptor beta chain under discussion was sequenced for a study of OX40 agonist ivuxolimab in advanced cancers. Looking at the study overall: Mean age 60 years, range roughly 23 to 79; about 81% male.

Notes on this clone: Its target is not known.

Germline-derived CDR1 and CDR2 are WSHSY and SAAADI. Trimming stripped 3 bases from V and 4 bases from J, with 4 bases between. The CDR3 sequence is 12 residues long. The data were produced by immunoSEQ multiplex PCR, yet TCRdb's version contains in-frame clones alone and is incomplete. This table holds more than 45,000 clones, 91% found once. Study-wide findings and caveats: Those patients achieving a partial response at 0.1-3.0 mg/kg showed among the lowest clonal expansion.

The material sequenced was CD4+ or CD8+ T cells sorted from blood, taken in a trial of the OX40 agonist ivuxolimab. The chain joins TRBV10-2 to TRBJ1-5, with D hard to call. The receptor comes from an adult with an advanced solid tumor such as melanoma, head and neck, liver or kidney cancer. In nucleotides, the CDR3 is TGCGCCAGCAGTGACTCTAATCAGCCCCAGCATTTT. Its protein product is CASSDSNQPQHF.